Presented here are 13 T cell receptor beta chains from one specimen sequenced in a study of cytomegalovirus exposure and HLA in healthy donors. PCR employed 60 Vbeta and 13 Jbeta primers. Measured with immunoSEQ multiplex PCR; TCRdb has only the in-frame clones, and not every one. The table includes just over 150,000 clones, 85% detected once. The sequenced material came from PBMCs. These receptors all come from a woman aged 18-29 years in good health and CMV-seronegative.

This sequence joins TRBV9 and TRBJ2-1; TRBD2 agrees at 13 bases. Germline CDR1 is SGDLS and CDR2 is YYNGEE. CDR3 size: 17 residues. The V gene end was trimmed by 4 bases and the J gene end by 9 bases; junction bases not matched to a gene: 13. DNA for the CDR3: TGTGCCAGCAGCCTACTAGCGGGAGGGCCCAGTTATAGTGAGCAGTTCTTC. This codes for CASSLLAGGPSYSEQFF.

This sequence joins TRBV10-3 and TRBJ2-7, with 8 nucleotides matching TRBD1. This CDR3 is 15 amino acids long. The trim removed 4 bases at V and 3 bases at J, leaving 8 bases unmatched. Per germline, CDR1 ENHRY and CDR2 SYGVKD. For the CDR3, the DNA is TGTGCCATCAGTGCTCCCGGGACAGGCCACTACGAGCAGTACTTC. It is translated as CAISAPGTGHYEQYF.

This clone was observed a few times. This sequence joins TRBV6-1 and TRBJ1-5; TRBD1 might be the D (5 bases). Germline values: CDR1 MNHNS, CDR2 SASEGT. CDR3 length: 15 residues. Trimming pared 5 bases from V and 8 bases from J, leaving 19 bases between. The CDR3 loop is CASSSGTFNGEPQHF. The DNA of the CDR3 is TGTGCCAGCAGTTCCGGGACTTTTAACGGGGAGCCCCAGCATTTT.

The chain joins TRBV5-1 to TRBJ2-7; TRBD2 matches 7 bases. CDR1 SGHRS and CDR2 YFSETQ come from the germline V gene. The J segment lost 5 bases and the V segment lost 0 bases, leaving 8 bases of the junction unmatched. The CDR3 spans 15 residues. This CDR3 reads CASSLGGLEGDEQYF. In DNA, the CDR3 is TGCGCCAGCAGCTTGGGCGGACTAGAAGGGGACGAGCAGTACTTC.

This chain joins TRBV5-1 and TRBJ2-5; the match to TRBD2 covers 7 bases. The CDR3 sequence is 17 residues long. The germline gives CDR1 SGHRS, CDR2 YFSETQ. V dropped 3 bases and J dropped 5; count of bases not matched to a gene: 16. CDR3 region: CASSYLTGGTGGETQYF. The CDR3 nucleotides read TGCGCCAGCAGCTACCTAACCGGGGGGACGGGGGGTGAGACCCAGTACTTC.

The chain couples TRBV2 to TRBJ1-5; TRBD1 matches 7 bases. V lost 2 bases, J lost 8 bases, and 9 bases stayed unmatched. The CDR3 totals 15 residues. Germline V gives CDR1 SNHLY, CDR2 FYNNEI. CDR3 bases: TGTGCCAGCAGTGAACAGACCCCAGGGGGTGAGCCCCAGCATTTT. Translated: CASSEQTPGGEPQHF.

This rearrangement joins TRBV29-1 to TRBJ1-4; 10 bases line up with TRBD1. Germline CDR1 SQVTM, CDR2 ANQGSEA. J was trimmed by 8 bases and V by 6 bases; bases with no gene match: 6. The CDR3 contains 13 residues. CDR3 in DNA: TGCAGCGTCTCCGGGACAGGGGTAGAAAAACTGTTTTTT. Translated: CSVSGTGVEKLFF.

V usage is TRBV4-3 and J usage is TRBJ1-5, with D tentatively TRBD1 (5 bases). V shed 1 base and J shed 7 bases, with 11 bases lying between them. This CDR3 is 14 amino acids long. Germline CDR1 and CDR2: LGHNA and YSLEER. CDR3 sequence: CASSQGGVGQPQHF. CDR3 nucleotide sequence: TGCGCCAGCAGCCAAGGGGGGGTAGGACAGCCCCAGCATTTT.

The V call is TRBV9, the J call TRBJ1-5, with TRBD1 identical over 9 bases. V lost 3 bases and J lost 6; bases outside the gene matches: 4. CDR1 and CDR2 (germline): SGDLS, YYNGEE. The CDR3 totals 14 residues. The CDR3 here is CASSAGTGSQPQHF. The CDR3 DNA is TGTGCCAGCAGCGCCGGGACAGGGAGTCAGCCCCAGCATTTT.

About this clone itself: At one end the junction does not follow the germline gene, possibly because of a read error. This chain joins TRBV28 and TRBJ2-4; possible D gene TRBD1, 6 bases. This CDR3 comprises 13 residues. Per the germline V gene, CDR1 is MDHEN and CDR2 is SYDVKM. The CDR3 here is CASSLPSRDIQYF. The CDR3, as DNA: TGTGCCAGCAGTTTACCTTCCCGGGACATCCAGTACTTC.

This chain connects TRBV18 to TRBJ2-7; the D gene is possibly TRBD2 (5 bases). The germline V gene has CDR1 KGHSH and CDR2 LQKENI. This CDR3 comprises 13 residues. V lost 3 bases to trimming and J lost 0 bases, with 6 bases between them. The DNA for the CDR3 is TGTGCCAGCTCACCCGGGAACTCCTACGAGCAGTACTTC. Its translation is CASSPGNSYEQYF.

J is TRBJ1-5 and V is TRBV28; 9 bases are shared with TRBD1. Germline V gene sequence: CDR1 MDHEN, CDR2 SYDVKM. The J segment lost 7 bases and the V segment lost 5 bases, leaving 12 bases of the junction unmatched. The CDR3 totals 16 residues. CDR3 nucleotide sequence: TGTGCCAGCAGTCGAAAGGGGACAGGGCGGAAGCAGCCCCAGCATTTT. It encodes CASSRKGTGRKQPQHF.

The rearrangement links TRBV19 to TRBJ1-5; 7 bases map to TRBD1. The CDR3 contains 16 residues. Germline trimming cut 2 bases from V and 0 bases from J; bases unmatched to any gene: 4. Germline assignment: CDR1 LNHDA and CDR2 SQIVND (reference sequence). CDR3 nucleotide sequence: TGTGCCAGTAGTATAAAAGGGGGCCTTAGCAATCAGCCCCAGCATTTT. Translating gives CASSIKGGLSNQPQHF. The full variable domain, in which reference TRBV19 and TRBJ1-5 provide the parts outside the CDR3, is DGGITQSPKYLFRKEGQNVTLSCEQNLNHDAMYWYRQDPGQGLRLIYYSQIVNDFQKGDIAEGYSVSREKKESFPLTVTSAQKNPTAFYLCASSIKGGLSNQPQHFGDGTRLSIL.